Below, 22 T cell receptor beta chains from the same sample are listed, as sequenced in a study of blood T cell repertoires in COVID-19. Sequencing was performed with immunoSEQ multiplex PCR; in TCRdb, only in-frame clones are kept and a portion is missing. The sample contains about 250,000 clones, roughly nine tenths of which appear only once. Input material: peripheral blood. These receptors were obtained from a woman between 35 and 50 years old who had recovered from COVID-19.

The chain carries TRBV10-2 and TRBJ2-7, with TRBD1 matching over 10 bases. Germline V gene lookup returns CDR1 WSHSY and CDR2 SAAADI. V was clipped by 7 bases and J by 5 bases; unmatched bases: 8. CDR3 length equals 14 residues. CDR3 sequence (DNA): TGCGCCAGCAATGGACAGGGGGGCGGTGACGAGCAGTACTTC. Amino acid sequence: CASNGQGGGDEQYF.

The chain carries TRBV6-4 and TRBJ2-7; TRBD2 matches 13 bases. The CDR3 is 19 residues long. The junction had 17 bases not matched to a gene; V was cut back by 8 bases and J by 1 base. From germline, CDR1 is MRHNA and CDR2 SNTAGT. The CDR3 here is CASGYRLAGGSSPSYEQYF. As DNA, the CDR3 is TGTGCCAGCGGATACAGACTAGCGGGGGGCTCTAGCCCTTCCTACGAGCAGTACTTC.

V usage is TRBV21-1 and J usage is TRBJ2-5; TRBD2 reflects the table's D call only, with no check against the DNA. TRBV21-1 is a pseudogene. This CDR3 is built from 16 residues. The CDR3 loop is CASSNGGFCRGETQYF. The CDR3 coding sequence is TGTGCCAGCAGCAACGGAGGGTTTTGTCGTGGAGAGACCCAGTACTTC.

The rearrangement links TRBV7-2 to TRBJ2-1; 8 positions agree with TRBD2. With 2 bases clipped from V and 7 bases from J, the junction kept 7 bases outside the gene matches. The CDR3 length is 15 residues. Germline V gives CDR1 SGHTA, CDR2 FQGNSA. The CDR3 sequence is CASSLLRGGRNEQFF. Here the CDR3 DNA reads TGTGCCAGCAGCTTACTACGGGGGGGCCGGAATGAGCAGTTCTTC.

This rearrangement joins TRBV15 to TRBJ2-7; D perhaps matches TRBD1 (6 bases). Germline loops: CDR1 LNHNV, CDR2 YYDKDF (reference sequence). CDR3 length: 16 amino acids. Trimming stripped 3 bases from V and 6 bases from J, with 21 bases between. CDR3 residues: CATSRLSDSRFPEQYF. Here the CDR3 DNA reads TGTGCCACCAGCAGGCTATCGGACAGCCGTTTTCCCGAGCAGTACTTC. The whole variable domain, filled in from reference TRBV15 and TRBJ2-7, reads DAMVIQNPRYQVTQFGKPVTLSCSQTLNHNVMYWYQQKSSQAPKLLFHYYDKDFNNEADTPDNFQSRRPNTSFCFLDIRSPGLGDTAMYLCATSRLSDSRFPEQYFGPGTRLTVT.

The chain carries TRBV5-1 and TRBJ2-2; TRBD2 is a possible D gene (6 bases). The germline CDR1 and CDR2 sequences are SGHRS and YFSETQ. The V gene lost 0 bases and the J gene lost 1 base, with 10 bases spanning the gap. The CDR3 sequence is 16 residues long. The CDR3 DNA reads as TGCGCCAGCAGCTTGGTCGTGGGAGGGAACACCGGGGAGCTGTTTTTT. Translating it yields CASSLVVGGNTGELFF. Looking up the rest from reference TRBV5-1 and TRBJ2-2 gives the full variable domain: KAGVTQTPRYLIKTRGQQVTLSCSPISGHRSVSWYQQTPGQGLQFLFEYFSETQRNKGNFPGRFSGRQFSNSRSEMNVSTLELGDSALYLCASSLVVGGNTGELFFGEGSRLTVL.

The rearrangement links TRBV19 to TRBJ2-7; 7 positions agree with TRBD1. The germline gives CDR1 LNHDA, CDR2 SQIVND (reference sequence). V lost 6 bases and J lost 2; bases outside the gene matches: 13. The CDR3 has 16 residues. The CDR3 sequence is CASRARRDSSPYEQYV. CDR3 coding DNA: TGTGCCAGTAGAGCCCGAAGGGACAGCAGCCCCTACGAGCAGTACGTC.

The CDR3 loop reads CASSYRGSYTF. As DNA, the CDR3 is TGTGCCAGCAGCTACCGGGGGAGCTACACCTTC. This sequence joins TRBV7-9 and TRBJ1-2; a weak D match, TRBD1 (5 bases). Between the trimmed V and J ends, which lost 4 bases and 9 bases, there was a span of 9 bases. Looked up from germline, CDR1 is SEHNR and CDR2 is FQNEAQ (reference sequence). The CDR3 is 11 residues long.

This chain uses TRBV7-9 with TRBJ1-2; 12 positions agree with TRBD1. After removal of 2 bases from V and 4 bases from J, the junction contained 5 bases not matched to a gene. This CDR3 comprises 16 residues. Germline V gene lookup returns CDR1 SEHNR and CDR2 FQNEAQ (reference sequence). The CDR3 spells CASSLSRGQGAYGYTF. Written as DNA, the CDR3 is TGTGCCAGCAGCTTAAGTCGGGGACAGGGGGCCTATGGCTACACCTTC.

This clone was counted a few times. This chain joins TRBV4-3 and TRBJ2-1, with 14 positions matching TRBD2. The germline CDR1 and CDR2 sequences are LGHNA and YSLEER. CDR3 size: 16 residues. The V segment lost 2 bases and the J segment 8 bases; nucleotides outside the gene matches: 5. In DNA form, the CDR3 reads TGCGCCAGCAGCCAAATGGGGACTAGCGGGAGCGATGAGCAGTTCTTC. It codes for CASSQMGTSGSDEQFF.

The chain links TRBV24-1 to TRBJ1-2; D ambiguous. With 5 bases removed from V and 4 bases from J, the gap between germline ends came to 10 bases. Germline loops: CDR1 KGHDR, CDR2 SFDVKD. The CDR3 consists of 13 residues. This CDR3 reads CATSGLNGYGYTF. Here the CDR3 DNA reads TGTGCCACCAGTGGTCTAAACGGCTATGGCTACACCTTC.

The V gene is TRBV11-3, the J gene TRBJ2-1, with TRBD1 matching over 7 bases. This CDR3 contains 13 residues. V lost 5 bases to trimming and J lost 7 bases; unmatched junction nucleotides: 5. In germline, CDR1 is SGHNT, CDR2 YENEEA. CDR3 DNA: TGTGCCAGCAGCCCCAAACAGGGGAATGAGCAGTTCTTC. The encoded protein is CASSPKQGNEQFF.

The rearrangement uses TRBV6-5 and TRBJ1-4; no clear D. The CDR3 is 14 residues long. V was trimmed by 4 bases and J by 8 bases, leaving 14 bases between them. CDR1 and CDR2 from the germline V gene are MNHEY and SVGAGI. CDR3 sequence: CASSSTPIREKLFF. The CDR3 DNA reads as TGTGCCAGCAGTTCGACTCCCATCCGGGAAAAACTGTTTTTT.

The rearrangement uses TRBV10-2 and TRBJ2-7, with 11 bases lining up with TRBD2. This CDR3 contains 18 residues. Germline V gene data show CDR1 as WSHSY and CDR2 as SAAADI. V lost 3 bases to trimming and J lost 7 bases; unmatched junction nucleotides: 17. The DNA for the CDR3 is TGCGCCAGCAGTGACCTTATAAGGACCGGGACTAGCGGTACGGAGCAGTACGTC. This sequence encodes CASSDLIRTGTSGTEQYV.

This clone has only a few counts. The V gene is TRBV4-2, the J gene TRBJ2-3; 9 bases are shared with TRBD2. The CDR3 runs to 16 residues. V lost 0 bases and J lost 5; bases outside the gene matches: 6. CDR1 LGHNA and CDR2 YNFKEQ come from the germline V gene. The CDR3 loop is CASSQDWRGGRDTQYF. CDR3 DNA sequence: TGTGCCAGCAGCCAAGACTGGCGGGGGGGCCGAGATACGCAGTATTTT.

The rearrangement joins TRBV10-3 to TRBJ2-4; D is possibly TRBD1 (8 bases). CDR1 and CDR2 from the germline V gene are ENHRY and SYGVKD. This CDR3 contains 14 residues. Between the trimmed V and J ends, which lost 6 bases and 8 bases, there was a span of 17 bases. CDR3 nucleotides: TGTGCCATCAGGAAGGACAGGGCGGGGGACATTCAGTACTTC. This sequence encodes CAIRKDRAGDIQYF.

The chain combines TRBV28 with TRBJ2-3, with 9 bases that match TRBD2. Germline V gene sequence: CDR1 MDHEN, CDR2 SYDVKM. The CDR3 is 13 residues long. Trimming cost V 8 bases and J 3 bases; bases outside gene matches: 3. The CDR3 DNA is TGTGCCAGCGCTAGCGGGAAAACAGATACGCAGTATTTT. Protein sequence: CASASGKTDTQYF.

The chain uses TRBV2 and TRBJ2-7; 9 bases align to TRBD1. The CDR3 spans 13 residues. The V gene end was trimmed by 5 bases and the J gene end by 6 bases; junction bases not matched to a gene: 5. Germline CDR1 is SNHLY and CDR2 is FYNNEI. CDR3 protein: CASSSGQGPEQYF. As DNA, the CDR3 is TGTGCCAGCAGTTCGGGACAGGGCCCCGAGCAGTACTTC. Looking up the rest from reference TRBV2 and TRBJ2-7 gives the full variable domain: EPEVTQTPSHQVTQMGQEVILRCVPISNHLYFYWYRQILGQKVEFLVSFYNNEISEKSEIFDDQFSVERPDGSNFTLKIRSTKLEDSAMYFCASSSGQGPEQYFGPGTRLTVT.

This chain uses TRBV7-2 with TRBJ2-1, with 9 bases aligning to TRBD2. The CDR3 runs to 19 residues. Germline assignment: CDR1 SGHTA and CDR2 FQGNSA. The ends lost 2 bases at V and 5 bases at J; junction bases unmatched: 16. In nucleotides, the CDR3 is TGTGCCAGCAGCTTATCCGTTTTTGCGGGAGGGGTATGGGACAATGAGCAGTTCTTC. It yields the protein CASSLSVFAGGVWDNEQFF.

This chain's CDR3 is CAWSLSGIYYGYTF. The CDR3 bases are TGTGCCTGGAGTTTGTCAGGGATCTACTATGGCTACACCTTC. The rearrangement links TRBV30 to TRBJ1-2; D is perhaps TRBD1 (5 bases). The CDR3 runs to 14 residues. V was shortened by 2 bases and J by 3 bases, with 13 bases between the two germline ends. Per the germline V gene, CDR1 is GTSNPN and CDR2 is SVGIG (reference sequence). The variable domain in full, with the rest retrieved from reference TRBV30 and TRBJ1-2, is SQTIHQWPATLVQPVGSPLSLECTVEGTSNPNLYWYRQAAGRGLQLLFYSVGIGQISSEVPQNLSASRPQDRQFILSSKKLLLSDSGFYLCAWSLSGIYYGYTFGSGTRLTVV.

The chain couples TRBV9 to TRBJ2-5; maybe TRBD2 (6 bases). CDR1 and CDR2 from the germline V gene are SGDLS and YYNGEE. Deletions cut 0 bases from V and 5 bases from J, with 14 bases between. The CDR3 covers 15 residues. This CDR3 reads CASSVGGKSGETQYF. Written as DNA, the CDR3 is TGTGCCAGCAGCGTAGGTGGAAAGAGCGGGGAGACCCAGTACTTC.

This rearrangement joins TRBV6-5 to TRBJ1-4; the D is unclear. V lost 4 bases and J 8 bases, leaving 11 bases between the germline ends. Germline CDR1 and CDR2: MNHEY and SVGAGI. The CDR3 sequence is 13 residues long. This CDR3 reads CASSSGAEEKLFF. CDR3 nucleotide sequence: TGTGCCAGCAGTTCCGGAGCGGAGGAAAAACTGTTTTTT.